What follows are 10 T cell receptor beta chains derived from one specimen sequenced in a study of regulatory T cells in long-lasting Graves disease. The time point denotes: newly diagnosed GD, antithyroid drugs for less than 3 months. Isolated PBMC RNA provided the starting material for the TCR library. Investigators prepared the TCR beta libraries by applying iRepertoire HTBI primers and Arm-PCR of CDR3 regions. TCRdb called the multiplex PCR reads again in MiXCR, with one record for every CDR3 protein. The sample has about 220,000 distinct CDR3 sequences; about 17% are singletons. The source was peripheral blood mononuclear cells (PBMCs), collected at new diagnosis, from a patient treated with antithyroid drugs. These receptors all come from a female donor with Graves disease.

J is TRBJ1-2 and V is TRBV29-1; weak D call: TRBD1 (6 bases). V was pared by 4 bases and J by 8 bases, with 17 bases between. The CDR3 is made up of 13 amino acids. From germline, CDR1 is SQVTM and CDR2 ANQGSEA. CDR3 residues: CSVVGGAFYGYTF. The CDR3 bases are TGCAGCGTTGTTGGGGGGGCGTTTTACGGCTACACCTTC.

This clonotype was seen repeatedly, ten times or more. The V call is TRBV5-4, the J call TRBJ1-3, with 7 bases matching TRBD1. Germline V CDR1 and CDR2: SGHNT, YYREEE (reference sequence). The CDR3 is 16 residues long. V lost 2 bases to trimming and J lost 0 bases; unmatched junction nucleotides: 5. The CDR3 DNA reads as TGTGCCAGCAGCTTCGGACAGGCCGTCTCTGGAAACACCATATATTTT. The encoded protein is CASSFGQAVSGNTIYF.

This clonotype was counted ten times or more. The chain carries TRBV12-5 and TRBJ2-3; D is uncertain. Germline values: CDR1 LGHNT, CDR2 FRNRAP. The CDR3 is 13 residues long. V lost 2 bases and J lost 6, with 9 bases in between. The CDR3 coding sequence is TGTGCTAGTGGTTTGCCTTCAACGGATACGCAGTATTTT. Translating it yields CASGLPSTDTQYF. Based on the CDR3 plus reference TRBV12-5 and TRBJ2-3, the full variable domain is DARVTQTPRHKVTEMGQEVTMRCQPILGHNTVFWYRQTMMQGLELLAYFRNRAPLDDSGMPKDRFSAEMPDATLATLKIQPSEPRDSAVYFCASGLPSTDTQYFGPGTRLTVL.

This clonotype was seen many times. This rearrangement joins TRBV7-9 to TRBJ2-5; D gene ambiguous. The CDR3 loop spans 14 amino acids. Germline CDR1 and CDR2: SEHNR and FQNEAQ (reference sequence). V was trimmed by 5 bases and J by 5 bases, leaving 15 bases between them. In DNA form, the CDR3 reads TGTGCCAGCAGCAAGGACCCAAGTAAGGAGACCCAGTACTTC. As protein: CASSKDPSKETQYF.

There are many counts of this clonotype. The rearrangement links TRBV7-8 to TRBJ2-5, with TRBD2 identical over 12 bases. V gave up 2 bases and J gave up 4 bases; unmatched junction bases: 11. Germline V gene lookup returns CDR1 SGHVS and CDR2 FQNEAQ. The CDR3 contains 18 residues. CDR3 amino acids: CASSLLALLLAGGETQYF. In nucleotides, the CDR3 is TGTGCCAGCAGCTTACTAGCTCTACTACTAGCGGGAGGAGAGACCCAGTACTTC.

This clonotype has a handful of counts. The chain uses TRBV3-1 and TRBJ2-1, with TRBD2 matching over 8 bases. The V segment lost 3 bases and the J segment 7 bases; nucleotides outside the gene matches: 11. The CDR3 totals 16 residues. Looked up from germline, CDR1 is LGHDT and CDR2 is YNNKEL (reference sequence). DNA for the CDR3: TGTGCCAGCAGCCAGGAACGGGAGGGCCGGATGAATGAGCAGTTCTTC. Its translation: CASSQEREGRMNEQFF.

The chain carries TRBV6-5 and TRBJ2-7; D is possibly TRBD1 or TRBD2 (5 bases each). V was shortened by 4 bases and J by 2 bases, with 15 bases between the two germline ends. There are 15 residues in the CDR3. The germline CDR1 and CDR2 sequences are MNHEY and SVGAGI. The DNA of the CDR3 is TGTGCCAGCAGTTCATCCGGGACCGCTACCTACGAGCAGTACTTC. It encodes CASSSSGTATYEQYF.

This clonotype was detected ten times or more. V is TRBV11-2 and J is TRBJ2-5; D is possibly TRBD1 (5 bases). CDR3 length equals 15 residues. V was clipped by 0 bases and J by 5 bases, with 13 bases between them. CDR1 SGHAT and CDR2 FQNNGV come from the germline V gene. In nucleotides, the CDR3 is TGTGCCAGCAGCTTAGATAGTCAGGGTGGCGAGACCCAGTACTTC. Its protein product is CASSLDSQGGETQYF.

This clonotype was seen many times. This chain connects TRBV27 to TRBJ2-1; 9 nucleotides match TRBD2. V dropped 5 bases and J dropped 3; count of bases not matched to a gene: 11. Germline-derived CDR1 and CDR2 are MNHEY and SMNVEV (reference sequence). CDR3 length: 17 amino acids. CDR3: CASSRGRLAANYNEQFF. The CDR3 DNA reads as TGTGCCAGCAGTCGGGGGCGACTAGCGGCTAACTACAATGAGCAGTTCTTC.

At least ten counts were recorded for this clonotype. The gene calls are TRBV10-3 and TRBJ2-5; 10 bases are a match to TRBD2. The V gene end was trimmed by 4 bases and the J gene end by 1 base; junction bases not matched to a gene: 3. This CDR3 contains 15 residues. Per the germline V gene, CDR1 is ENHRY and CDR2 is SYGVKD. The DNA for the CDR3 is TGTGCCATCAGTGGGACTAGCGGACTCCAAGAGACCCAGTACTTC. Amino acids: CAISGTSGLQETQYF.